These 9 T cell receptor beta chains were all obtained from the same sample, sequenced in a study of blood T cell repertoires in COVID-19 (dated by TCRdb to 2018 to 2020). Library method: the immunoSEQ multiplex PCR assay. As stored in TCRdb, this immuneACCESS dataset retains in-frame rearrangements with V and J assigned. A fraction of the clones does not appear; measured against another copy, unresolved V genes explain less than half of the discrepancy, and the remainder lacks a known reason. The sample data list fewer than 500,000 clones, and around 87% of these were observed just once. The ten largest account for more than 0.95% of the sample. Sample: PBMCs or T cells enriched from blood (not recorded which). The source is a man aged 25-45 years who had recovered from COVID-19.

J is TRBJ2-7 and V is TRBV5-4; D is perhaps TRBD2 (6 bases). The CDR3 covers 13 residues. Trimming left V 2 bases short and J 5 bases short, with 11 bases between. Germline values: CDR1 SGHNT, CDR2 YYREEE (reference sequence). The CDR3 here is CASSFYGEDEQYF. CDR3 DNA: TGTGCCAGCAGCTTCTACGGGGAGGACGAGCAGTACTTC. The whole variable domain, filled in from reference TRBV5-4 and TRBJ2-7, reads ETGVTQSPTHLIKTRGQQVTLRCSSQSGHNTVSWYQQALGQGPQFIFQYYREEENGRGNFPPRFSGLQFPNYSSELNVNALELDDSALYLCASSFYGEDEQYFGPGTRLTVT.

V and J are TRBV2 and TRBJ1-1; 8 bases line up with TRBD1. The germline CDR1 and CDR2 sequences are SNHLY and FYNNEI. The J segment lost 8 bases and the V segment lost 6 bases, leaving 11 bases of the junction unmatched. This CDR3 is 14 amino acids long. The CDR3, as DNA: TGTGCCAGCAGACAGGACAGGGCGGGGACCGAAGCTTTCTTT. Translating it yields CASRQDRAGTEAFF.

V usage is TRBV6-5 and J usage is TRBJ1-6, with D perhaps TRBD1 (6 bases). The germline gives CDR1 MNHEY, CDR2 SVGAGI. Deletions cut 7 bases from V and 5 bases from J, with 9 bases between. The CDR3 is 13 amino acids. CDR3 in DNA: TGTGCCAGCACCGGGACAAATAATTCACCCCTCCACTTT. Its translation: CASTGTNNSPLHF.

The rearrangement links TRBV4-1 to TRBJ2-7; 9 nucleotides agree with TRBD1. The CDR3 extends over 15 amino acids. The J segment lost 3 bases and the V segment lost 2 bases, leaving 5 bases of the junction unmatched. Per the germline V gene, CDR1 is MGHRA and CDR2 is YSYEKL. The CDR3 loop reads CASSQPRDRVYEQYF. The CDR3 nucleotides read TGCGCCAGCAGCCAACCGCGGGACAGGGTCTACGAGCAGTACTTC.

The rearrangement uses TRBV28 and TRBJ2-7, with TRBD1 matching over 9 bases. V lost 5 bases to trimming and J lost 6 bases; unmatched junction nucleotides: 2. Germline V gives CDR1 MDHEN, CDR2 SYDVKM. The CDR3 has 12 amino acids. This chain's CDR3 is CASSNRGREQYF. The CDR3 coding sequence is TGTGCCAGCAGTAACAGGGGGCGCGAGCAGTACTTC.

The V and J genes are TRBV9 and TRBJ1-1, with D tentatively TRBD1 (5 bases). Deletions cut 1 base from V and 4 bases from J, with 5 bases between. The germline gives CDR1 SGDLS, CDR2 YYNGEE. CDR3 length equals 12 residues. The CDR3 DNA follows: TGTGCCAGCAGCGTAAGGGGCACTGAAGCTTTCTTT. Translated, it gives CASSVRGTEAFF. The variable domain in full, completed from reference TRBV9 and TRBJ1-1, reads DSGVTQTPKHLITATGQRVTLRCSPRSGDLSVYWYQQSLDQGLQFLIQYYNGEERAKGNILERFSAQQFPDLHSELNLSSLELGDSALYFCASSVRGTEAFFGQGTRLTVV.

The V and J genes are TRBV5-1 and TRBJ2-7, with a tentative D call TRBD1 (5 bases). The V gene's germline CDR1 is SGHRS and CDR2 YFSETQ. The CDR3 consists of 15 residues. V gave up 4 bases and J gave up 3 bases, with 17 bases separating them. This CDR3 reads CASSPARAGYYEQYF. In nucleotides, the CDR3 is TGCGCCAGCAGCCCCGCCAGGGCAGGGTACTACGAGCAGTACTTC.

The chain employs TRBV24-1 and TRBJ2-1; 11 bases are a match to TRBD2. Trimming took 1 base from V and 6 from J; bases not matched to a gene: 1. The CDR3 has 15 residues. From germline, CDR1 is KGHDR and CDR2 SFDVKD. The DNA of the CDR3 is TGTGCCACCAGTGATTTCGGGACTAGCGGCAATGAGCAGTTCTTC. It translates to CATSDFGTSGNEQFF.

The V and J genes are TRBV4-1 and TRBJ1-5; D possibly corresponds to TRBD1 (6 bases). This CDR3 region has 15 residues. Trimming shortened V by 1 base and J by 5 bases, and 12 bases separated the two germline ends. Germline V gene data show CDR1 as MGHRA and CDR2 as YSYEKL. The CDR3 here is CASSQVGQTYQPQHF. The CDR3 bases are TGCGCCAGCAGCCAAGTCGGACAGACCTATCAGCCCCAGCATTTT.